The 3 T cell receptor beta chains reported below all come from one sample, sequenced in a study of regulatory T cells in long-lasting Graves disease. In building TCR beta libraries, iRepertoire HTBI primers were used together with Arm-PCR of CDR3 regions. TCRdb fed the multiplex PCR reads into MiXCR, producing one record per CDR3 protein. The sample lists fewer than 500,000 distinct CDR3 sequences; 16% were seen once. The sample's time point: newly diagnosed GD, antithyroid drugs for less than 3 months. PBMC-derived RNA was used for the TCR library. The same data also went into a second study, on T cells in Graves' hyperthyroidism and ophthalmopathy.

The sample in question was peripheral blood mononuclear cells (PBMCs), obtained at new diagnosis, from a patient treated with antithyroid drugs. The receptor source for this set is a man aged 40-49 years with Graves disease.

This clonotype was observed at least ten times. The chain recombines TRBV24-1 with TRBJ2-3; D is possibly TRBD2 (5 bases). The CDR3 length is 12 residues. The V gene's germline CDR1 is KGHDR and CDR2 SFDVKD. V was pared by 7 bases and J by 4 bases, with 8 bases between. The CDR3 DNA reads TGTGCCACCAGAGGGAGCGCAGATACGCAGTATTTT. As protein: CATRGSADTQYF.

J is TRBJ1-2 and V is TRBV29-1; 7 positions match TRBD1. The CDR3 loop spans 14 amino acids. Unmatched junction bases numbered 9, after V lost 6 bases and J lost 2 bases. Per the germline V gene, CDR1 is SQVTM and CDR2 is ANQGSEA. For the CDR3, the DNA is TGCAGCGTCCTAGGGACAGCTCAGAACTATGGCTACACCTTC. Encoded protein: CSVLGTAQNYGYTF.

This clonotype was detected ten times or more. V is TRBV9 and J is TRBJ2-1; the match to TRBD1 covers 9 bases. J lost 5 bases, V lost 6 bases, and 6 bases had no gene match. The CDR3 is 14 amino acids. Germline assignment: CDR1 SGDLS and CDR2 YYNGEE. The CDR3 loop is CASTKTGGNNEQFF. The CDR3, as DNA: TGTGCCAGCACCAAGACAGGGGGGAACAATGAGCAGTTCTTC.